The clone carrying this T cell receptor beta chain was observed a single time. Its antigen remains unknown. The V gene's germline CDR1 is SGHTA and CDR2 FQGTGA. The germline V and J ends were trimmed by 0 bases and 2 bases, with 11 bases remaining between them. The CDR3 covers 16 residues. The data were produced by immunoSEQ multiplex PCR, yet TCRdb's version contains in-frame clones alone and is incomplete. The sample records 150,000 to 200,000 clones, 88% being singletons. Second-dose groups at about 4 or about 12 weeks were pooled. The data belong to a study of T cell responses to AZD1222 COVID-19 vaccine. Points from the study as a whole: Regions 160-218 and 743-854 dominated among vaccine-associated CD4 TCRs spanning spike. The repertoires were collected only after the peak T cell response.

This TCR derives from an adult who received the AZD1222 COVID-19 vaccine. Sequencing used peripheral blood, obtained 28 days after the second AZD1222 dose. V gene TRBV7-3 combines with J gene TRBJ1-5; D is ambiguous. The CDR3: CASSLTGGKRNQPQHF. The CDR3 DNA sequence: TGTGCCAGCAGCTTAACGGGAGGCAAACGCAATCAGCCCCAGCATTTT.